The 12 T cell receptor beta chains reported below all come from one sample, sequenced in a study of response to subunit inactivated influenza vaccine. TCRdb independently ran MiXCR on the RT-PCR reads; one entry per CDR3 protein. The sample contains over 150,000 distinct CDR3 sequences, over 13% of which appear only once. The input for sequencing was CD8+ T cells sorted from PBMCs, taken 5 days after vaccination. All receptors derive from a man aged 50 to 60 who received an inactivated influenza vaccine.

This clonotype was seen more than once but under ten times. The chain employs TRBV7-9 and TRBJ2-1; 9 bases are a match to TRBD2. After removal of 8 bases from V and 6 bases from J, the junction contained 14 bases not matched to a gene. CDR3 length: 16 amino acids. Germline V gene data show CDR1 as SEHNR and CDR2 as FQNEAQ (reference sequence). The CDR3 DNA follows: TGTGCCAGCTTCGCCGGGGCTAGCGGGGACCCCAATGAGCAGTTCTTC. Residues: CASFAGASGDPNEQFF.

This clonotype was picked up many times. This chain uses TRBV6-2 or TRBV6-3 with TRBJ2-1; a weak D match, TRBD2 (5 bases). Trimming cost V 3 bases and J 9 bases, with 15 bases left between them. Germline lookup yields CDR1 MNHEY and CDR2 SVGEGT. CDR3 length: 14 residues. CDR3 amino acids: CASSYTGSAGEQFF. The CDR3 DNA follows: TGTGCCAGCAGTTATACGGGGTCGGCAGGTGAGCAGTTCTTC.

The CDR3 DNA follows: TGTGCCACCAGCAGCCCGAGAAACACCGGGGAGCTGTTTTTT. As protein: CATSSPRNTGELFF. The rearrangement links TRBV15 to TRBJ2-2; D uncertain. This CDR3 has 14 residues. Germline-derived CDR1 and CDR2 are LNHNV and YYDKDF (reference sequence). The V end lost 3 bases, the J end lost 2 bases, and 7 bases lay between the germline ends.

This sequence joins TRBV27 and TRBJ2-7; possibly TRBD1 or TRBD2 for D (5 bases each). The germline V and J ends were trimmed by 5 bases and 3 bases, with 14 bases remaining between them. This CDR3 contains 14 residues. Germline CDR1 is MNHEY and CDR2 is SMNVEV (reference sequence). The chain's CDR3 is CASSLGTLGYEQYF. The CDR3 nucleotides read TGTGCCAGCAGTCTAGGGACCTTGGGCTACGAGCAGTACTTC.

Only a few counts were recorded for this clonotype. V gene TRBV12-5 combines with J gene TRBJ2-1; TRBD2 matches 9 bases. The V segment lost 6 bases and the J segment 6 bases; nucleotides outside the gene matches: 6. The CDR3 has 14 residues. Germline V CDR1 and CDR2: LGHNT, FRNRAP. CDR3 bases: TGTGCTAGTGGCCTTGGCGGGAGGGCCAATGAGCAGTTCTTC. Its translation: CASGLGGRANEQFF.

This clonotype was seen only a few times. The chain recombines TRBV5-1 with TRBJ2-4, with D perhaps matching TRBD1 (7 bases). From germline, CDR1 is SGHRS and CDR2 YFSETQ. There are 15 residues in the CDR3. V was shortened by 4 bases and J by 4 bases, with 15 bases between the two germline ends. The CDR3 nucleotides are TGCGCCAGCAGCCCGGGGGACAGACTAAAAAACATTCAGTACTTC. It translates to CASSPGDRLKNIQYF. The variable domain in full, completed from reference TRBV5-1 and TRBJ2-4, reads KAGVTQTPRYLIKTRGQQVTLSCSPISGHRSVSWYQQTPGQGLQFLFEYFSETQRNKGNFPGRFSGRQFSNSRSEMNVSTLELGDSALYLCASSPGDRLKNIQYFGAGTRLSVL.

The V call is TRBV7-8, the J call TRBJ2-1; no definite D call. V lost 5 bases and J lost 9, with 11 bases in between. CDR1 SGHVS and CDR2 FQNEAQ come from the germline V gene. The length of the CDR3 is 12 residues. The CDR3 DNA reads TGTGCCAGCAGCCCTAGACCCTTTGAGCAGTTCTTC. Translation: CASSPRPFEQFF.

This chain joins TRBV28 and TRBJ2-7; TRBD1 might be the D (6 bases). Germline V gives CDR1 MDHEN, CDR2 SYDVKM. The CDR3 sequence is 15 residues long. V was pared by 3 bases and J by 2 bases, with 14 bases between. The CDR3 nucleotides read TGTGCCAGCAGTTTTCCCCAGGGGACGACCTACGAGCAGTACTTC. This translates into CASSFPQGTTYEQYF.

This clonotype has just a few counts. The chain has TRBV10-3 and TRBJ1-5; 8 bases align to TRBD1. The V and J ends lost 4 bases and 3 bases, in that order; junction bases with no gene match: 11. The CDR3 is 17 residues long. Germline CDR1 ENHRY, CDR2 SYGVKD. CDR3 protein: CAISGGSTGEDNQPQHF. The CDR3 DNA follows: TGTGCCATCAGTGGGGGGTCGACAGGGGAGGACAATCAGCCCCAGCATTTT.

This rearrangement joins TRBV2 to TRBJ2-3; 14 bases agree with TRBD2. After removal of 6 bases from V and 2 bases from J, the junction contained 7 bases not matched to a gene. The CDR3 has 17 residues. Per germline, CDR1 SNHLY and CDR2 FYNNEI. The chain's CDR3 is CASRPMGLAGATDTQYF. The CDR3 nucleotides read TGTGCCAGCAGACCCATGGGACTAGCGGGAGCCACAGATACGCAGTATTTT.

This chain joins TRBV28 and TRBJ2-2; either TRBD1 or TRBD2 may supply D (6 bases each). From germline, CDR1 is MDHEN and CDR2 SYDVKM. The V and J ends lost 7 bases and 7 bases respectively, with 16 bases between them. The CDR3 spans 14 residues. CDR3 sequence: CASKNPGAIGELFF. DNA of the CDR3: TGTGCCAGCAAAAATCCGGGGGCTATCGGGGAGCTGTTTTTT.

This clonotype appeared a few times. The rearrangement uses TRBV5-1 and TRBJ2-7, with D possibly matching TRBD1 (6 bases). V was trimmed by 0 bases and J by 5 bases, leaving 15 bases between them. The CDR3 extends over 15 amino acids. Looked up from germline, CDR1 is SGHRS and CDR2 is YFSETQ. CDR3 nucleotide sequence: TGCGCCAGCAGCTTGGGAGGGGGTAGGCGGAACGAGCAGTACTTC. Encoded protein: CASSLGGGRRNEQYF.